Shown below are 10 T cell receptor beta chains from a single sample sequenced in a study of CD4+ T cells in melanoma. Produced via immunoSEQ multiplex PCR; TCRdb's table is partial and in-frame only. The sample yields 140,000 or so clones, nearly 95% seen once. These receptors all come from a human donor with melanoma.

The chain carries TRBV11-3 and TRBJ2-1; 11 bases map to TRBD1. This CDR3 comprises 16 residues. V lost 5 bases and J lost 3; bases outside the gene matches: 6. Germline V gives CDR1 SGHNT, CDR2 YENEEA. DNA for the CDR3: TGTGCCAGCAGCCGGCGGACAGGGGGCGGCTACAATGAGCAGTTCTTC. Its translation: CASSRRTGGGYNEQFF.

As to this clone: Other DNA variants within this sample encode the same CDR3. This sequence joins TRBV11-2 and TRBJ2-5; TRBD1 or TRBD2 may be the D gene (5 bases each). V lost 6 bases to trimming and J lost 0 bases, with 5 bases between them. Germline V gene sequence: CDR1 SGHAT, CDR2 FQNNGV. This CDR3 comprises 12 residues. The CDR3 region has the DNA TGTGCCAGCAGGGGGGACCAAGAGACCCAGTACTTC. It yields the protein CASRGDQETQYF. Full variable domain (remainder filled in from reference TRBV11-2 and TRBJ2-5): EAGVAQSPRYKIIEKRQSVAFWCNPISGHATLYWYQQILGQGPKLLIQFQNNGVVDDSQLPKDRFSAERLKGVDSTLKIQPAKLEDSAVYLCASRGDQETQYFGPGTRLLVL.

The V call is TRBV5-1, the J call TRBJ2-3, with 10 bases fitting TRBD1. J lost 4 bases, V lost 4 bases, and 9 bases had no gene match. CDR1 SGHRS and CDR2 YFSETQ come from the germline V gene. The CDR3 contains 16 residues. This chain's CDR3 is CASSAGRDRGSDTQYF. CDR3 bases: TGCGCCAGCAGCGCAGGCCGGGACAGGGGATCAGATACGCAGTATTTT.

The chain combines TRBV13 with TRBJ1-1; D unresolved. Germline V gene data show CDR1 as PRHDT and CDR2 as FYEKMQ (reference sequence). The CDR3 contains 14 residues. Between the trimmed V and J ends, which lost 0 bases and 2 bases, there was a span of 7 bases. CDR3 in DNA: TGTGCCAGCAGCTTAGGCCCCAGCAACACTGAAGCTTTCTTT. It specifies CASSLGPSNTEAFF.

This chain links TRBV5-5 with TRBJ1-2; D is perhaps TRBD1 (5 bases). Germline lookup yields CDR1 SGHKS and CDR2 YYEKEE (reference sequence). V was shortened by 0 bases and J by 0 bases, with 6 bases between the two germline ends. The CDR3 is made up of 14 amino acids. CDR3 DNA sequence: TGTGCCAGCAGCTTGGCACAGGCTAACTATGGCTACACCTTC. This gives the protein CASSLAQANYGYTF.

The chain employs TRBV5-6 and TRBJ2-7, with D maybe TRBD1 (6 bases). V was trimmed by 0 bases and J by 3 bases, leaving 13 bases between them. From germline, CDR1 is SGHDT and CDR2 YYEEEE. CDR3 size: 15 residues. The CDR3 DNA reads as TGTGCCAGCAGCTTGGTCGGAGGACAGCACTACGAGCAGTACTTC. Translation gives CASSLVGGQHYEQYF.

The J gene is TRBJ2-3, the V gene TRBV2; 8 bases are shared with TRBD2. The germline V gene encodes CDR1 SNHLY and CDR2 FYNNEI. The CDR3 loop spans 17 amino acids. The ends lost 3 bases at V and 0 bases at J; junction bases unmatched: 8. CDR3 nucleotides: TGTGCCAGCAGTGACGATGCGGGGGGCCCTAGCACAGATACGCAGTATTTT. This translates into CASSDDAGGPSTDTQYF.

This clone was seen only once. This chain connects TRBV11-3 to TRBJ2-3; 9 nucleotides align to TRBD2. The germline gives CDR1 SGHNT, CDR2 YENEEA. J lost 0 bases, V lost 1 base, and 2 bases had no gene match. The CDR3 runs 16 residues. This CDR3 is CASSLALAGSTDTQYF. Here the CDR3 DNA reads TGTGCCAGCAGCTTAGCCCTAGCGGGAAGCACAGATACGCAGTATTTT.

The J gene is TRBJ2-7, the V gene TRBV2; weak D call: TRBD1 (6 bases). Per germline, CDR1 SNHLY and CDR2 FYNNEI. V dropped 6 bases and J dropped 6 bases, with 15 bases sitting between them. This CDR3 is 13 amino acids long. The CDR3, as DNA: TGTGCCAGCAGCGTGGAAGGGGGAAGCGAGCAGTACTTC. Its translation is CASSVEGGSEQYF.

V gene TRBV2 combines with J gene TRBJ1-2; D is undetermined. The CDR3 contains 13 residues. The V end was cut by 2 bases, the J end by 7 bases, with 11 bases between. Germline V gives CDR1 SNHLY, CDR2 FYNNEI. Here the CDR3 reads CASSEFGLGGYTF. DNA for the CDR3: TGTGCCAGCAGTGAATTTGGTTTGGGTGGCTACACCTTC.